This T cell receptor (beta chain) was observed in a study of T cell repertoires in cytomegalovirus infection. Study-level information: Both CMV infection and a matching HLA type were indicated by public TCR beta signatures. Study-level results: Summed frequency of shared TCR beta families picked out CMV carriers who also had the relevant HLA. HLA-C-restricted CMV clonotypes gave the most frequent clonotype in two of eight donors.

At least ten counts were recorded for this clonotype. What it binds is unknown. The CDR3 length is 15 residues. V lost 4 bases to trimming and J lost 1 base; unmatched junction nucleotides: 3. Germline V gene sequence: CDR1 SGHVS, CDR2 FNYEAQ. TCRdb re-called the reads through MiXCR, storing one row per CDR3 protein. This sample has 630,000 or so distinct CDR3 sequences, with approximately 25% found just once. This receptor was obtained from a human donor in good health (CMV status not recorded). Some clones in this sample may be carry-over from other donors' samples. The chain couples TRBV7-6 to TRBJ1-1; TRBD1 aligns across 10 bases. Sequencing was performed on CD8+ T cells from PBMCs. The CDR3 region has the DNA TGTGCCAGCAGCTGGGGACAGGGGACGAACACTGAAGCTTTCTTT. Translating gives CASSWGQGTNTEAFF.